A selection of T cell receptor beta chains follows, all from one sample in a study of T cell repertoires in cytomegalovirus infection. The antigens these receptors bind are not known. TCRdb analysed the reads with MiXCR anew, one entry per CDR3 protein. The sample consists of about 78,000 distinct CDR3 sequences, approximately 42% of them appearing once. Material: CD8+ T cells from cultured PBMCs, obtained from culture after CMV antigen stimulation. The receptors shown here come from a human donor in good health (CMV status not recorded). Some clones in this sample may be carry-over from other donors' samples. Each CDR3 is given with its conserved first and last residue. A D gene is named only where the DNA matches it firmly. A row's size may be missing; if present it is once, few, many or a size class.

TRBD2,TRBV6-1,-,TRBJ2-1,CASSEGLAAYNEQFF,TGTGCCAGCAGTGAAGGACTAGCGGCCTACAATGAGCAGTTCTTC
-,TRBV13,-,TRBJ1-2,CASSIQGYGYTF,TGTGCCAGCAGCATACAGGGTTATGGCTACACCTTC
TRBD2,TRBV28,-,TRBJ2-7,CASSPEIFPLWRGGPDEQYF,TGTGCCAGCAGTCCAGAAATTTTCCCTCTGTGGCGGGGGGGCCCAGACGAGCAGTACTTC
-,TRBV6-5,-,TRBJ2-7,CASSGGANEQYF,TGTGCCAGCTCCGGCGGGGCGAACGAGCAGTACTTC
TRBD1,TRBV4-1,-,TRBJ2-1,CASSQDPLQGAGNEQFF,TGCGCCAGCAGCCAAGACCCTCTCCAGGGGGCTGGCAATGAGCAGTTCTTC
-,TRBV7-9,-,TRBJ2-7,CASSRRDWSYEQYF,TGTGCCAGCAGTCGCCGGGACTGGTCCTACGAGCAGTACTTC
-,TRBV12-3/TRBV12-4,-,TRBJ1-5,CASSFSLGNQPQHF,TGTGCCAGCAGTTTCTCCCTGGGGAATCAGCCCCAGCATTTT
TRBD2,TRBV7-2,few,TRBJ2-5,CASSLAQRGEETQYF,TGTGCCAGCAGCTTAGCCCAGCGGGGGGAAGAGACCCAGTACTTC
-,TRBV20-1,-,TRBJ2-7,CSASFENYEQYF,TGCAGTGCTAGTTTTGAAAACTACGAGCAGTACTTC
-,TRBV20-1,few,TRBJ1-1,CSAAKLNTEAFF,TGCAGTGCAGCAAAGTTGAACACTGAAGCTTTCTTT
-,TRBV19,-,TRBJ2-1,CASSIEPTNNEQFF,TGTGCCAGTAGTATCGAACCGACAAACAATGAGCAGTTCTTC
TRBD1,TRBV18,once,TRBJ2-5,CASSDPDRDPQETQYF,TGTGCCAGCTCAGACCCGGACAGGGATCCCCAAGAGACCCAGTACTTC
-,TRBV5-4,-,TRBJ1-2,CASTQKGSNYGYTF,TGTGCCAGCACCCAAAAGGGCTCTAACTATGGCTACACCTTC
-,TRBV24-1,few,TRBJ1-1,CATRDDTEAFF,TGTGCCACCAGGGATGACACTGAAGCTTTCTTT
TRBD1,TRBV7-9,-,TRBJ1-3,CASSPPTGTGNTIYF,TGTGCCAGCAGCCCTCCGACAGGGACCGGAAACACCATATATTTT
TRBD1,TRBV6-6,-,TRBJ1-1,CAGYPGQGTEAFF,TGTGCCGGGTATCCGGGACAGGGGACTGAAGCTTTCTTT
TRBD2,TRBV7-3,-,TRBJ2-1,CASSLVGAGGNNEQFF,TGTGCCAGCAGCTTAGTGGGGGCGGGGGGCAACAATGAGCAGTTCTTC
-,TRBV6-2/TRBV6-3,-,TRBJ2-7,CASSYPPYEQYF,TGTGCCAGCAGTTACCCGCCCTACGAGCAGTACTTC
-,TRBV6-1,-,TRBJ2-1,CASSTIPGQVPGPITDEQFF,TGTGCCAGCAGTACAATACCGGGACAAGTCCCGGGGCCAATTACGGATGAGCAGTTCTTC
-,TRBV4-2,-,TRBJ1-3,CASSPGNTIYF,TGTGCCAGCAGCCCTGGAAACACCATATATTTT
-,TRBV6-2/TRBV6-3,few,TRBJ2-7,CASRTPPYEQYF,TGTGCCAGCAGGACCCCCCCCTACGAGCAGTACTTC
-,TRBV7-4,few,TRBJ2-1,CASSLGRPFYNEQFF,TGTGCCAGCAGCTTAGGGCGTCCTTTCTACAATGAGCAGTTCTTC
TRBD1,TRBV28,-,TRBJ2-7,CASETGGGEQYF,TGTGCCAGCGAAACAGGGGGCGGCGAGCAGTACTTC
-,TRBV12-3/TRBV12-4,-,TRBJ1-1,CASSGRWGEAFF,TGTGCCAGCAGCGGACGATGGGGTGAAGCTTTCTTT
-,TRBV7-9,-,TRBJ2-6,CASSLFLSGANVLTF,TGTGCCAGCAGCTTGTTCCTCTCTGGGGCCAACGTCCTGACTTTC
-,TRBV7-9,once,TRBJ2-1,CASTYQGSYNEQFF,TGTGCCAGCACCTACCAGGGGTCCTACAATGAGCAGTTCTTC
-,TRBV7-9,few,TRBJ1-5,CASSLGVSNQPQHF,TGTGCCAGCAGCTTGGGGGTTAGCAATCAGCCCCAGCATTTT
-,TRBV27,few,TRBJ2-2,CASMGWKRAGELFF,TGTGCCAGCATGGGGTGGAAGAGGGCCGGGGAGCTGTTTTTT
-,TRBV7-9,few,TRBJ2-3,CASRSPTNPQKPSTDTQYF,TGTGCCAGCAGATCACCTACCAATCCCCAAAAGCCTAGCACAGATACGCAGTATTTT
-,TRBV3-1,-,TRBJ2-7,CASSQGIEYHYEQYF,TGTGCCAGCAGCCAAGGAATAGAATACCACTACGAGCAGTACTTC
-,TRBV20-1,many,TRBJ1-5,CSAPSGEDNQPQHF,TGCAGTGCTCCTTCGGGGGAAGATAATCAGCCCCAGCATTTT
TRBD1,TRBV20-1,-,TRBJ1-5,CSATDRDRDWTNQPQHF,TGCAGTGCCACCGATAGGGACAGGGACTGGACGAATCAGCCCCAGCATTTT
TRBD2,TRBV7-3,-,TRBJ2-3,CASSQSGVHTDTQYF,TGTGCCAGCAGCCAGAGCGGGGTCCACACAGATACGCAGTATTTT
-,TRBV20-1,-,TRBJ2-7,CSARDSLTGATYEQYF,TGCAGTGCTAGAGATTCCCTGACAGGTGCGACCTACGAGCAGTACTTC
-,TRBV7-2,few,TRBJ1-2,CASNYIPGANYGYTF,TGTGCCAGCAACTATATCCCAGGGGCTAACTATGGCTACACCTTC